Described below is a single T cell receptor beta chain sequence and its context. Its antigen is as yet unknown. This record belongs to a study of siplizumab effects on memory and regulatory T cells. Points from the study as a whole: Naive T cells seemed more diverse than memory cells; they also seemed major alloresponse contributors. The mean Treg-derived percentage of mappable alloreactive CD4+ clones was under 75% with siplizumab compared with 25% to 30% in controls. About 80-97% of proliferating CD4+ or CD8+ clones had no assignable naive or memory phenotype.

V shed 6 bases and J shed 6 bases, with 14 bases lying between them. The CDR3 length is 13 residues. Germline-derived CDR1 and CDR2 are MDHEN and SYDVKM. TCR templates numbering some 10^5 were assayed per sample. Repertoires were generated with immunoSEQ multiplex PCR, while TCRdb's copy carries only in-frame clones and drops some. The table has about 72,000 clones, 75% to 95% seen once. The gene calls are TRBV28 and TRBJ1-1, with D perhaps matching TRBD1 (5 bases). The origin of this receptor is a human donor in good health. Specimen: CD8+ T cells sorted from blood. The CDR3 reads CASSHRGGAEAFF. DNA for the CDR3: TGTGCCAGCAGCCACCGGGGGGGGGCTGAAGCTTTCTTT.